The 17 T cell receptor beta chains below come from one sample, sequenced in a study of long-term antiretroviral therapy in people with HIV. Version v3.0 of the immunoSEQ assay ran at survey level. Profiled with immunoSEQ multiplex PCR; TCRdb holds only in-frame clones, not every one. In the table there are around 9,600 clones, about 77% of which are singletons. The sequences come from unsorted PBMCs, collected 0.4 years before starting antiretroviral therapy. The receptors derive from a man aged 25-45 years with HIV.

The chain employs TRBV11-2 and TRBJ2-7; TRBD1 matches 8 bases. The CDR3 length is 14 residues. V was pared by 5 bases and J by 4 bases, with 7 bases of the junction left unmatched. Germline V lookup: CDR1 SGHAT, CDR2 FQNNGV. The CDR3 sequence is CASSPPTGDYEQYF. Here the CDR3 DNA reads TGTGCCAGCAGCCCGCCGACAGGGGATTACGAGCAGTACTTC.

The chain carries TRBV7-9 and TRBJ2-5; the D is unclear. This CDR3 region has 14 residues. Per germline, CDR1 SEHNR and CDR2 FQNEAQ (reference sequence). The V end was cut by 5 bases, the J end by 3 bases, with 13 bases between. CDR3 nucleotides: TGTGCCAGCAGCCCCCGTACACCCGAAGAGACCCAGTACTTC. Protein sequence: CASSPRTPEETQYF. Combining the CDR3 with reference TRBV7-9 and TRBJ2-5 gives the whole variable domain DTGVSQNPRHKITKRGQNVTFRCDPISEHNRLYWYRQTLGQGPEFLTYFQNEAQLEKSRLLSDRFSAERPKGSFSTLEIQRTEQGDSAMYLCASSPRTPEETQYFGPGTRLLVL.

J is TRBJ2-7 and V is TRBV18; the D is unclear. Trimming left V 3 bases short and J 3 bases short, with 6 bases between. The CDR3 is 12 residues long. CDR1 KGHSH and CDR2 LQKENI come from the germline V gene. CDR3 sequence: CASSPDIYEQYF. The CDR3 DNA reads as TGTGCCAGCTCACCCGACATCTACGAGCAGTACTTC.

This clone was picked up one time. The CDR3 here is CASSGLATSYEQYF. The CDR3 nucleotides are TGCGCCAGCTCGGGACTAGCGACTTCCTACGAGCAGTACTTC. The chain links TRBV5-1 to TRBJ2-7; 10 nucleotides match TRBD2. V shed 7 bases and J 1 base; nucleotides not matched to a gene: 5. The CDR3 consists of 14 residues. Looked up from germline, CDR1 is SGHRS and CDR2 is YFSETQ. Full variable domain (remainder filled in from reference TRBV5-1 and TRBJ2-7): KAGVTQTPRYLIKTRGQQVTLSCSPISGHRSVSWYQQTPGQGLQFLFEYFSETQRNKGNFPGRFSGRQFSNSRSEMNVSTLELGDSALYLCASSGLATSYEQYFGPGTRLTVT.

The CDR3 nucleotides are TGTGCCAGCAGCGTAGATGGCCGTGGGGGCTACACCTTC. This codes for CASSVDGRGGYTF. The gene calls are TRBV9 and TRBJ1-2; D remains unclear. V was pared by 0 bases and J by 8 bases, with 11 bases between. Germline V lookup: CDR1 SGDLS, CDR2 YYNGEE. The CDR3 extends over 13 amino acids.

This chain links TRBV6-6 with TRBJ2-7, with 9 bases lining up with TRBD1. V dropped 2 bases and J dropped 3; count of bases not matched to a gene: 5. Germline V CDR1 and CDR2: MNHNY, SVGAGI (reference sequence). The CDR3 has 15 residues. CDR3 bases: TGTGCCAGCAGTTACGGACCGGGACAGGGCTACGAGCAGTACTTC. Translated: CASSYGPGQGYEQYF.

The V and J genes are TRBV6-6 and TRBJ2-7, with D possibly TRBD1 on 6 matching bases. Trimming left V 4 bases short and J 6 bases short, with 19 bases between. CDR1 and CDR2 from the germline V gene are MNHNY and SVGAGI (reference sequence). The CDR3 is 15 amino acids. For the CDR3, the DNA is TGTGCCAGCAGTTTAGTCTTGGGGGCGAGGGGCGAGCAGTACTTC. This gives the protein CASSLVLGARGEQYF.

The V call is TRBV5-4, the J call TRBJ2-3; perhaps TRBD1 as D (5 bases). Germline assignment: CDR1 SGHNT and CDR2 YYREEE (reference sequence). The CDR3 runs to 15 residues. V shed 2 bases and J shed 1 base, with 11 bases lying between them. The DNA for the CDR3 is TGTGCCAGCAGCTTTATAGGGGCGGGCACAGATACGCAGTATTTT. This sequence encodes CASSFIGAGTDTQYF.

This chain uses TRBV5-1 with TRBJ1-1; no clear D gene. Germline CDR1 and CDR2: SGHRS and YFSETQ. V shed 2 bases and J shed 1 base, with 9 bases lying between them. The CDR3 extends over 14 amino acids. CDR3 in amino acids: CASSLPAQNTEAFF. The CDR3 DNA is TGCGCCAGCAGCTTACCAGCCCAGAACACTGAAGCTTTCTTT.

The rearrangement uses TRBV2 and TRBJ2-7, with a possible D match to TRBD1 (5 bases). CDR3 length: 13 amino acids. Trimming took off 8 bases at V and 0 bases at J, with 11 bases between the two ends. Germline CDR1 reads SNHLY; CDR2 reads FYNNEI. CDR3 residues: CASGEQVSYEQYF. The CDR3 DNA reads TGTGCCAGCGGGGAACAGGTCTCCTACGAGCAGTACTTC.

The genes are TRBV11-3 and TRBJ1-1; D is unclear. Germline V gives CDR1 SGHNT, CDR2 YENEEA. With 0 bases removed from V and 6 bases from J, the gap between germline ends came to 8 bases. The CDR3 has 13 amino acids. CDR3 sequence (DNA): TGTGCCAGCAGCTTAGAATCCGGGTCTGAAGCTTTCTTT. Protein product: CASSLESGSEAFF.

V usage is TRBV7-2 and J usage is TRBJ1-5; D remains ambiguous. From germline, CDR1 is SGHTA and CDR2 FQGNSA. The V end was cut by 5 bases, the J end by 3 bases, with 5 bases between. The length of the CDR3 is 12 residues. CDR3 sequence (DNA): TGTGCCAGCAGCCGCCTCAATCAGCCCCAGCATTTT. Encoded protein: CASSRLNQPQHF.

The rearrangement joins TRBV27 to TRBJ2-5; 11 nucleotides match TRBD2. V trimming: 4 bases; J trimming: 1 base; junction bases outside the gene matches: 8. CDR3 length: 17 amino acids. The V gene's germline CDR1 is MNHEY and CDR2 SMNVEV (reference sequence). The CDR3 DNA follows: TGTGCCAGCAGTTCCTTGACTAGCGGGGTGGTCCAAGAGACCCAGTACTTC. It yields the protein CASSSLTSGVVQETQYF.

The V call is TRBV5-1, the J call TRBJ2-7, with 7 bases matching TRBD1. Germline loops: CDR1 SGHRS, CDR2 YFSETQ. The CDR3 is 13 residues long. The junction had 2 bases not matched to a gene; V was cut back by 0 bases and J by 5 bases. The CDR3 region is CASSLGQGNEQYF. The CDR3 DNA follows: TGCGCCAGCAGCTTGGGACAGGGTAACGAGCAGTACTTC.

The chain's CDR3 is CASSYRYNSPLHF. In DNA form, the CDR3 reads TGTGCCAGCAGTTACCGGTATAATTCACCCCTCCACTTT. The chain carries TRBV28 and TRBJ1-6; D ambiguous. The CDR3 sequence is 13 residues long. V gave up 4 bases and J gave up 4 bases, with 5 bases separating them. Germline V gene lookup returns CDR1 MDHEN and CDR2 SYDVKM. Complete variable domain (other parts from reference TRBV28 and TRBJ1-6): DVKVTQSSRYLVKRTGEKVFLECVQDMDHENMFWYRQDPGLGLRLIYFSYDVKMKEKGDIPEGYSVSREKKERFSLILESASTNQTSMYLCASSYRYNSPLHFGNGTRLTVT.

The rearrangement uses TRBV19 and TRBJ2-7; possible D gene TRBD2, 7 bases. This CDR3 region has 15 residues. Trimming cost V 1 base and J 9 bases, with 19 bases left between them. Germline loops: CDR1 LNHDA, CDR2 SQIVND (reference sequence). CDR3 region: CASSIVPGGHGGQYF. The CDR3, as DNA: TGTGCCAGTAGTATAGTGCCGGGGGGCCACGGCGGGCAGTACTTC. The full variable domain, with the rest looked up from reference TRBV19 and TRBJ2-7, is DGGITQSPKYLFRKEGQNVTLSCEQNLNHDAMYWYRQDPGQGLRLIYYSQIVNDFQKGDIAEGYSVSREKKESFPLTVTSAQKNPTAFYLCASSIVPGGHGGQYFGPGTRLTVT.

This clone appeared once. The chain employs TRBV10-3 and TRBJ1-2; D remains ambiguous. V was cut by 5 bases and J by 4 bases, with 14 bases left in between. Germline CDR1 is ENHRY and CDR2 is SYGVKD. The CDR3 consists of 14 residues. CDR3 in DNA: TGTGCCATCAGTTACGGAGGTGGATCCTATGGCTACACCTTC. Its protein is CAISYGGGSYGYTF.